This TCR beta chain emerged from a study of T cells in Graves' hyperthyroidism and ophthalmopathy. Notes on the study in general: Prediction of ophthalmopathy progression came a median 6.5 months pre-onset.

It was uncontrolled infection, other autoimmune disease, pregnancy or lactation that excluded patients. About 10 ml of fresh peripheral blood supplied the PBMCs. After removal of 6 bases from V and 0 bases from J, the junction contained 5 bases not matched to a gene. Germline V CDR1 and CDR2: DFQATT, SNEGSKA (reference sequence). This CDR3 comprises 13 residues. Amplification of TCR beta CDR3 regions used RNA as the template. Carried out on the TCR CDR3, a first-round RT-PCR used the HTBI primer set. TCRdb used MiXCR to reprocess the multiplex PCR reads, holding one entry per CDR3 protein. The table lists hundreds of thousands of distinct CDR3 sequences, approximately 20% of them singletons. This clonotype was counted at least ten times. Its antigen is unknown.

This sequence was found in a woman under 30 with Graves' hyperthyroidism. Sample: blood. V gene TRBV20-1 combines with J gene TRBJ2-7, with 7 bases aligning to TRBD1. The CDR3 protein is CSAMTGTSYEQYF. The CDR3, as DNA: TGCAGTGCCATGACAGGGACCTCCTACGAGCAGTACTTC.